The source of this T cell receptor beta chain is a study of blood T cell repertoires in COVID-19. Study-level background: The origin of the acute and convalescent COVID-19 samples was the United States, Italy and Spain. In each case, the material was cDNA or gDNA derived from T cells, B-cell-depleted T cells, or PBMCs.

Trimming stripped 1 base from V and 0 bases from J, with 6 bases between. The CDR3 extends over 14 amino acids. Per germline, CDR1 SEHNR and CDR2 FQNEAQ (reference sequence). Authors' processing steps: From reference gene primer amplification, estimates of nucleated cell counts were derived. Measured with immunoSEQ multiplex PCR; TCRdb has only the in-frame clones, and not every one. The V and J calls and clone size come from that table; D and trimming were worked out from the DNA. The sample yields around 170,000 clones, about 85% seen once. Sequences were obtained from peripheral blood. The TCR comes from a woman in her thirties with active or convalescent COVID-19. The chain joins TRBV7-9 to TRBJ1-1; D gene unclear. CDR3 nucleotides: TGTGCCAGCAGCTTAGTACAGATGAACACTGAAGCTTTCTTT. Protein sequence: CASSLVQMNTEAFF. Combining the CDR3 with reference TRBV7-9 and TRBJ1-1 gives the whole variable domain DTGVSQNPRHKITKRGQNVTFRCDPISEHNRLYWYRQTLGQGPEFLTYFQNEAQLEKSRLLSDRFSAERPKGSFSTLEIQRTEQGDSAMYLCASSLVQMNTEAFFGQGTRLTVV.